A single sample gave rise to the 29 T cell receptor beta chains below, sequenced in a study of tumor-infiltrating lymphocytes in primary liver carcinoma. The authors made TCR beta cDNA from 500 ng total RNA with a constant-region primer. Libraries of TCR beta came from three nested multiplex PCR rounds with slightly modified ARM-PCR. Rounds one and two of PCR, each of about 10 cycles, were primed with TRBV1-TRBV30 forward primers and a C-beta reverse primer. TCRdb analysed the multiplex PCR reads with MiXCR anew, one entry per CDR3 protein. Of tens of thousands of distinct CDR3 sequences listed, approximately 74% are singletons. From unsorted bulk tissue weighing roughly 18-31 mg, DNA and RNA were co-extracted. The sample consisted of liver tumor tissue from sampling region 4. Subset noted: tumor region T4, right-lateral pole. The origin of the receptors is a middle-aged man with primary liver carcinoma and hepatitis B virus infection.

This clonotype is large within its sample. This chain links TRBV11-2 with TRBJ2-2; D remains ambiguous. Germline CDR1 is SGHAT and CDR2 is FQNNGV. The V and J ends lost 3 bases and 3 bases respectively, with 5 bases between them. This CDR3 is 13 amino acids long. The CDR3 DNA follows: TGTGCCAGCAGCTTGACGGACACCGGGGAGCTGTTTTTT. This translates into CASSLTDTGELFF.

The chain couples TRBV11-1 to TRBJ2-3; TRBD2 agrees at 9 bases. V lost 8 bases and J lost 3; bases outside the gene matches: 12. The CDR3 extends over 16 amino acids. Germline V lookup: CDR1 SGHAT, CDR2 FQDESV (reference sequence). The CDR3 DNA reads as TGTGCCAGCGGCCTCGGGACTAGCACACAAACAGATACGCAGTATTTT. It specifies CASGLGTSTQTDTQYF.

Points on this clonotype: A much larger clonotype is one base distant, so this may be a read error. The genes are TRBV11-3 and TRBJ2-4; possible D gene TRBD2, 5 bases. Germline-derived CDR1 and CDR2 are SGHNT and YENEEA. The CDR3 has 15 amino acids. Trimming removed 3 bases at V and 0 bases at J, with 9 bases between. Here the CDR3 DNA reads TGTGCCAGCAGCTTCGGGGTGATAGCCAAAAACATTCAGTACTTC. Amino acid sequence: CASSFGVIAKNIQYF.

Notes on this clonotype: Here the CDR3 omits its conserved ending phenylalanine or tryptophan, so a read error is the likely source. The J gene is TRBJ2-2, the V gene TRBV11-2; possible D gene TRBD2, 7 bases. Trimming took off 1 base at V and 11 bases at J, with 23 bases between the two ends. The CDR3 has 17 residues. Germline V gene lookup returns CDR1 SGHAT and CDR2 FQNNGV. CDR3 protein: CASSLALGGANTGELFL. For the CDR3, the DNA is TGTGCCAGCAGCTTAGCATTAGGGGGGGCGAACACTGGTGAGCTGTTTTTG.

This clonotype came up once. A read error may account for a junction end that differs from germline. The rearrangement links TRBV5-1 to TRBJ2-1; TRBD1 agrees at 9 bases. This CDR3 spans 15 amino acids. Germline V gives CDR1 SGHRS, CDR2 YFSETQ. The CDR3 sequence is CANSLGTGSYNEQFF. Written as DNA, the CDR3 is TGCGCCAACAGCTTGGGGACAGGGTCATATAATGAGCAGTTCTTC.

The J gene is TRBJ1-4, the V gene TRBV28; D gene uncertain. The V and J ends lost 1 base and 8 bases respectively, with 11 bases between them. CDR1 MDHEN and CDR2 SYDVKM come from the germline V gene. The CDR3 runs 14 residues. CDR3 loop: CASSLYAINEKLFF. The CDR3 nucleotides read TGTGCCAGCAGTTTATATGCAATTAACGAAAAACTGTTTTTT.

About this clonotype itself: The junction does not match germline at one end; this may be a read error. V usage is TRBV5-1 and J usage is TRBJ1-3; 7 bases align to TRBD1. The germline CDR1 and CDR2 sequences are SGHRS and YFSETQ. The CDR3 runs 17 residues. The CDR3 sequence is CGSSLAAGTALGNTIYF. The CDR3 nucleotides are TGCGGCAGCAGCTTGGCCGCGGGGACAGCCCTTGGAAACACCATATATTTT.

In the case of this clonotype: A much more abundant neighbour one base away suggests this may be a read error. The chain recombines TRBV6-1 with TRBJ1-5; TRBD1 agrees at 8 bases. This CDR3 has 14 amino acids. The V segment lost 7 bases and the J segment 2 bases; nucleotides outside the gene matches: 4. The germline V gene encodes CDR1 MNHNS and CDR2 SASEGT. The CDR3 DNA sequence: TGTGCCAGCATGATGACAGGGGGCAATCAGCCCCAGCATTTT. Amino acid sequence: CASMMTGGNQPQHF.

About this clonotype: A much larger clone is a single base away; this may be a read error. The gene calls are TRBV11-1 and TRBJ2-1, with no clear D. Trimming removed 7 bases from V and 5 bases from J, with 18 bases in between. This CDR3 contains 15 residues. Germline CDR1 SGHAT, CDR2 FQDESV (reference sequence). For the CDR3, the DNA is TGTGCCAGCAACTTCCAGGTACCGCTGGACAATGAGCAGTTCTTC. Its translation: CASNFQVPLDNEQFF.

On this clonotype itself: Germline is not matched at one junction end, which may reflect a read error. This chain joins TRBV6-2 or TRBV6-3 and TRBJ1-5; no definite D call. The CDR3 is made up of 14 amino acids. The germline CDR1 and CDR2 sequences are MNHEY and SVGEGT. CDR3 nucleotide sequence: TGTGGCAGCAGTCACTCGGCAGCAATGCAGCCCCAGCATTTT. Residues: CGSSHSAAMQPQHF.

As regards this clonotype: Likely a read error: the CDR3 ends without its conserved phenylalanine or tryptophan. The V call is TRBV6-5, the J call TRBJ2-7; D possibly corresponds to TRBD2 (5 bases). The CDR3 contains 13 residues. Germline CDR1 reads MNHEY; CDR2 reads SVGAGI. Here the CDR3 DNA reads TGTGCAGCCCACTCCGCGGGCGCGTACGAGCAGTACTTA. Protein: CAAHSAGAYEQYL.

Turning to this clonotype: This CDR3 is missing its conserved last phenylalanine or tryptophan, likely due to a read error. This CDR3 reads CASCLGVNYGYTI. In nucleotides, the CDR3 is TGTGCCAGCTGCTTGGGAGTTAACTATGGCTACACCATC. The gene calls are TRBV5-6 and TRBJ1-2, with D unresolved. The CDR3 runs 13 residues. Per germline, CDR1 SGHDT and CDR2 YYEEEE.

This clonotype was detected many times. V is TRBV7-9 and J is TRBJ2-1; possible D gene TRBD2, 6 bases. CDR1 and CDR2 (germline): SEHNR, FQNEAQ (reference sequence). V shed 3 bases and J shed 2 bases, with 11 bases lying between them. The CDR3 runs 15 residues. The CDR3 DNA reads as TGTGCCAGCAGCTTCCGCGGAGGGGCCTACAATGAGCAGTTCTTC. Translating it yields CASSFRGGAYNEQFF.

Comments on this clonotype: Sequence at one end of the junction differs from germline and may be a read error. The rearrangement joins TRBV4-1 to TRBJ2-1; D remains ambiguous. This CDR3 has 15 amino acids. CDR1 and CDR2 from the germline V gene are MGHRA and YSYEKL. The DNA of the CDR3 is TGCGCCAGTAGCCAAGGTCCTAGGTCCTACAATGAGCAGTTCTTC. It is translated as CASSQGPRSYNEQFF.

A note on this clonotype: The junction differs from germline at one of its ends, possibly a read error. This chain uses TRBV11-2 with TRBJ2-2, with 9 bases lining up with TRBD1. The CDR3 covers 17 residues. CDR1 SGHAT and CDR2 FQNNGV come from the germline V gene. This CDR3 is CASSFDRDRVGAGELLF. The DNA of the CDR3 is TGTGCCAGCAGCTTTGATCGGGACAGGGTCGGCGCCGGGGAGCTGCTTTTT.

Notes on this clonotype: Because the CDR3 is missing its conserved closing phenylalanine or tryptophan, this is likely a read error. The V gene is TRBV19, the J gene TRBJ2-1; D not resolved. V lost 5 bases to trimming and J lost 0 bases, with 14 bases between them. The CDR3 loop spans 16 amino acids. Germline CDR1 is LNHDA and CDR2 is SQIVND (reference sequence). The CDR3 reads CASSLSTLSSYNEQFI. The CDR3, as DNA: TGTGCCAGTAGTTTGTCAACCTTGAGCTCCTACAATGAGCAGTTCATC.

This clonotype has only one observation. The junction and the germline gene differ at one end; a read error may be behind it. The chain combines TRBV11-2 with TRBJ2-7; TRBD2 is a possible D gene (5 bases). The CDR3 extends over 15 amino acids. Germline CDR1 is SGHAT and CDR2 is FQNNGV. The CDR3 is CASNLESGISCDQYF. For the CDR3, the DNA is TGTGCCAGCAACTTAGAGTCCGGGATCTCTTGCGATCAGTACTTC.

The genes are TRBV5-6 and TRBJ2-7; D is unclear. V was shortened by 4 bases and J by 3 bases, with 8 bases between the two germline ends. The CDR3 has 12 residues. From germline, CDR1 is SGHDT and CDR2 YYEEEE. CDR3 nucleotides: TGTGCCAGCAGCCCTGCAAGCTACGAGCAGTACTTC. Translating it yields CASSPASYEQYF.

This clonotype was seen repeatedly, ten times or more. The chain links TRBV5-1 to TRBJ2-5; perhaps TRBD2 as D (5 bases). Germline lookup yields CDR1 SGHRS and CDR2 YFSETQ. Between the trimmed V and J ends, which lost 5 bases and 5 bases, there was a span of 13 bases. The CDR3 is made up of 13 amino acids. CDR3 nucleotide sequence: TGCGCCAGCAGTGAATCGGGATCGGAGACCCAGTACTTC. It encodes CASSESGSETQYF. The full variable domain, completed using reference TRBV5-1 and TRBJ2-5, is KAGVTQTPRYLIKTRGQQVTLSCSPISGHRSVSWYQQTPGQGLQFLFEYFSETQRNKGNFPGRFSGRQFSNSRSEMNVSTLELGDSALYLCASSESGSETQYFGPGTRLLVL.

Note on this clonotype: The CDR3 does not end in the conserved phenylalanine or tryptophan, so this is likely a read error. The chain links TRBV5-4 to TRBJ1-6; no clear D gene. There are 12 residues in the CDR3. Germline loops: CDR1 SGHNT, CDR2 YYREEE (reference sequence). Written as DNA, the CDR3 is TGTGCCAGCAGCGAGTATAATTCACCGCTCCACTCT. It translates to CASSEYNSPLHS.

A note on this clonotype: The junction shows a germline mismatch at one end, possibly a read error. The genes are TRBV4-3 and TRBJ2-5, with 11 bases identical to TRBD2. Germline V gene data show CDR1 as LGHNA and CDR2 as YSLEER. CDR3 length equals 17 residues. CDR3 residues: CASSRAASGRTGEIQYF. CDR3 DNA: TGTGCCAGCAGCCGAGCGGCTAGCGGGAGGACTGGTGAGATCCAGTACTTC.

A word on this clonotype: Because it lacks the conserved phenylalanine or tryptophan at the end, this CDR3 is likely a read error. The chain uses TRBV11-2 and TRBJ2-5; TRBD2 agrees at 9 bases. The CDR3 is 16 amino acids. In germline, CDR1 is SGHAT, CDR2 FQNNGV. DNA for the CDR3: TGTGCCGGCAGCCAAATTCCTGGCGGGGGGGAAGAGACCCAGTACCTC. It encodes CAGSQIPGGGEETQYL.

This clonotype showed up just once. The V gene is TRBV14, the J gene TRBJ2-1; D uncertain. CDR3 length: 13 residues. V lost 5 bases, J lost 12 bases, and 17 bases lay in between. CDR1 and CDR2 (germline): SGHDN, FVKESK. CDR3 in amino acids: CASSFHTWWGQFF. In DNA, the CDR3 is TGTGCCAGCAGCTTCCATACATGGTGGGGGCAGTTCTTC.

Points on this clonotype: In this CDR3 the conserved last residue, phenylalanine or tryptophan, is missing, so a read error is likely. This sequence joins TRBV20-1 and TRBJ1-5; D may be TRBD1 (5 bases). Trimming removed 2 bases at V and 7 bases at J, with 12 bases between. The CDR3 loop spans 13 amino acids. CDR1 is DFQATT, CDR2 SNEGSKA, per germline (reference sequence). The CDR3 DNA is TGCAGTGCTAGATCGGGGGTGGTGCAGCCCCAGCATCTT. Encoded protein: CSARSGVVQPQHL.

CDR3 amino acids: CSGRQGGTDTQYF. The CDR3 DNA follows: TGCAGCGGAAGACAGGGTGGCACAGATACGCAGTATTTT. V gene TRBV29-1 combines with J gene TRBJ2-3, with 7 nucleotides matching TRBD1. Germline-derived CDR1 and CDR2 are SQVTM and ANQGSEA. V was pared by 7 bases and J by 1 base, with 5 bases of the junction left unmatched. CDR3 size: 13 residues.

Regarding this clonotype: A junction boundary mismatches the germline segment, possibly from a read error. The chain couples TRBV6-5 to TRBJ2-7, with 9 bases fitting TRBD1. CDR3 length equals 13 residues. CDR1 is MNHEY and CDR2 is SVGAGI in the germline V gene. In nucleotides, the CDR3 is TGTGTCAGCAGTGTTTCACAGGGGGCAAAGCAGCACTTC. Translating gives CVSSVSQGAKQHF.

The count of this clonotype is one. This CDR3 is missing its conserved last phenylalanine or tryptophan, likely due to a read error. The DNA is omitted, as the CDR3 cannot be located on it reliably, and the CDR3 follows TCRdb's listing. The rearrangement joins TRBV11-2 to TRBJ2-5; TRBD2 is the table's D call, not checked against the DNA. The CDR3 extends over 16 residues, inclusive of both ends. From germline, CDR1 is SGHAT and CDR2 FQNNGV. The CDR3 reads CASSRTPRGGKETQHI.

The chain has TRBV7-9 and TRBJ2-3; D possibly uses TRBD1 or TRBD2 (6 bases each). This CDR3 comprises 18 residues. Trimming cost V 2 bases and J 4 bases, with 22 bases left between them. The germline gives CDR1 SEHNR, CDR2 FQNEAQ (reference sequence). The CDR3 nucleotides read TGTGCCAGCAGCTTATGGGGGGCTAAGGCGGGACACGCAGATACGCAGTATTTT. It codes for CASSLWGAKAGHADTQYF.

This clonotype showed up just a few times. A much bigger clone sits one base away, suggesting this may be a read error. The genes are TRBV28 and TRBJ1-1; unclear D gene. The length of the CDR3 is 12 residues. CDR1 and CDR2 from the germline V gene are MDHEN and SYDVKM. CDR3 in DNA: TGTTCCAGCAGCTTACAGATCACTGAAGCTTTCTTT. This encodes CSSSLQITEAFF.